This TCR beta chain was identified in a study of response to subunit inactivated influenza vaccine (dated by TCRdb to the late 2010s). General notes on the study: Deep quantitative T cell receptor repertoire profiling was used in the study to track responses to a trivalent subunit inactivated influenza vaccine. The research as a whole found: According to the authors, only a limited number of new T cells may be recruited by each seasonal influenza vaccination.

Receptor amplification or capture employed RT-PCR. The data were produced on an Illumina HiSeq 2500. The raw public reads went through TCRdb reprocessing: fastp at Q25, MiXCR clone calling, in-frame beta chains kept. All rows with the same CDR3 protein become a single entry with the most common DNA and genes. The sample profile shows hundreds of thousands of distinct CDR3 sequences; around 25% of them were found once. The ten largest make up under 2.5% of the sample. This clonotype has a handful of counts. This clone's antigen is unknown. Base qualities were left out, and no much larger clone turns up one base away. The germline V gene encodes CDR1 SGHAT and CDR2 FQNNGV. Between the V and J ends, shortened by 0 bases and 6 bases respectively, the junction contains 20 bases. The CDR3 sequence holds 17 residues, the cysteine and phenylalanine included. Only the CDR3 portion is preserved as DNA: 51 bases, with reading frame beginning at the first base.

The input for sequencing was CD4+ T cells sorted from PBMCs, taken 4 to 6 days after vaccination. This TCR came from a man aged 45-65 years who received an inactivated influenza vaccine. Donor details come from another sample of the same person, matched by shared clones. The chain is assembled from TRBV11-2 and TRBJ1-2; TRBD1 is a possible D gene, resting on 6 matching bases. CDR3 sequence: CASSLDRMSQGLNGYTF. The nucleotides are TGTGCCAGCAGCTTAGATAGGATGTCGCAGGGGCTTAATGGCTACACCTTC.